This TCR beta chain was obtained from a study of OX40 agonist ivuxolimab in advanced cancers. Study at large: Three dose-escalation patients had partial responses: one with hepatocellular carcinoma and two with cutaneous melanoma.

Blood specimens came from baseline, cycle 4 day 1, and cycle 7 day 1. Libraries were prepared by immunoSEQ multiplex PCR; TCRdb keeps only in-frame clonotypes and omits some of them. Seen here are 20,000 to 25,000 clones, less than 85% observed once, and the top ten hold 50% to 55%. CDR3 size: 12 residues. V lost 6 bases and J lost 6, with 11 bases in between. Germline lookup yields CDR1 ENHRY and CDR2 SYGVKD. The receptor was derived from an adult with an advanced solid tumor such as melanoma, head and neck, liver or kidney cancer. The V call is TRBV10-3, the J call TRBJ1-2; a possible D gene is TRBD1 (5 bases). Sequencing used CD4+ or CD8+ T cells sorted from blood, obtained in a trial of the OX40 agonist ivuxolimab. Written as DNA, the CDR3 is TGTGCCATCAGCCGCGGGGCTGATGGCTACACCTTC. It is translated as CAISRGADGYTF.